The 8 T cell receptor beta chains reported below all come from one sample, sequenced in a study of blood T cell repertoires in COVID-19. Sequenced by immunoSEQ multiplex PCR; TCRdb stores in-frame clones only, minus some. The sample lists 250,000 or so clones; roughly 86% were seen once. The specimen sequenced was PBMCs or T cells enriched from blood (not recorded which). The receptors here all came from a woman aged 45-60 years who had recovered from COVID-19.

The rearrangement links TRBV4-3 to TRBJ1-4, with TRBD1 identical over 7 bases. The germline gives CDR1 LGHNA, CDR2 YSLEER. This CDR3 has 16 residues. Trimming cost V 4 bases and J 0 bases; bases outside gene matches: 5. CDR3 DNA: TGCGCCAGCAGCCGTCGACAGGGTACAACTAATGAAAAACTGTTTTTT. Residues: CASSRRQGTTNEKLFF.

On this clone: It is unclear where the CDR3 begins or ends on the DNA, so no DNA is shown, and the CDR3 is as TCRdb lists it. The V gene is TRBV28, the J gene TRBJ2-4; the listed D gene, TRBD1, was not tested against the DNA. Counting both end residues, the CDR3 totals 13 amino acids. Germline assignment: CDR1 MDHEN and CDR2 SYDVKM. The CDR3 loop reads CASSFRARVIQYF.

CDR3 nucleotide sequence: TGTGCCAGCCGTCCTCAGGGAGGTTCACCCCTCCACTTT. Translation gives CASRPQGGSPLHF. V usage is TRBV12-3 or TRBV12-4 and J usage is TRBJ1-6; D may be TRBD1 (5 bases). With 8 bases removed from V and 9 bases from J, the gap between germline ends came to 14 bases. The CDR3 runs to 13 residues.

The gene calls are TRBV12-1 and TRBJ1-1; TRBD1, as called in the table, went unchecked against the DNA. TRBV12-1 has pseudogene status. This CDR3 spans 22 amino acids. As DNA, the CDR3 is TGTGCCAGCAGCTTTGCGCAAATATGGGACAGGGGGCCCGGAGCATCGCACACTGAAGCTTTCTTT. Translation: CASSFAQIWDRGPGASHTEAFF.

This CDR3 is CASSQDIAGPVGDTQYF. CDR3 nucleotide sequence: TGCGCCAGCAGCCAAGATATAGCGGGCCCCGTCGGAGATACGCAGTATTTT. V gene TRBV4-1 combines with J gene TRBJ2-3, with 7 bases aligning to TRBD2. Germline trimming cut 0 bases from V and 5 bases from J; bases unmatched to any gene: 11. The CDR3 is made up of 17 amino acids. The germline gives CDR1 MGHRA, CDR2 YSYEKL.

This clone was observed a handful of times. The rearrangement joins TRBV6-5 to TRBJ1-2; 7 bases agree with TRBD1. The ends lost 6 bases at V and 4 bases at J; junction bases unmatched: 11. Germline CDR1 and CDR2: MNHEY and SVGAGI. The CDR3 length is 15 residues. The CDR3 is CASRPDRVVTYGYTF. CDR3 nucleotides: TGTGCCAGCAGACCTGACAGGGTGGTTACCTATGGCTACACCTTC.

This clone was detected only a few times. This sample includes further DNA sequences coding for the same CDR3. CDR3 coding DNA: TGTGCCAGCAGTTTGGGGCTGGATGAGCAGTTCTTC. It translates to CASSLGLDEQFF. J is TRBJ2-1 and V is TRBV28; tentatively, D is TRBD1 (5 bases). This CDR3 is built from 12 residues. Trimming pared 3 bases from V and 8 bases from J, leaving 8 bases between. Germline V gene sequence: CDR1 MDHEN, CDR2 SYDVKM.

A few counts support this clone. The gene calls are TRBV3-1 (or the pseudogene TRBV3-2) and TRBJ1-2; 9 positions match TRBD1. CDR1 is LGHDT, CDR2 YNNKEL, per germline (reference sequence). The CDR3 is 14 residues long. With 3 bases clipped from V and 5 bases from J, the junction kept 4 bases outside the gene matches. CDR3 DNA: TGTGCCAGCAGCCACTGGGACAGGGAGTATGGCTACACCTTC. Protein: CASSHWDREYGYTF.